This passage covers 5 T cell receptor beta chains from one sample sequenced in a study of blood T cell repertoires in COVID-19. Profiled with immunoSEQ multiplex PCR; TCRdb holds only in-frame clones, not every one. The sample has roughly 250,000 clones, around 85% seen once. Sequenced material: peripheral blood. The source is a woman in her thirties or forties with active or convalescent COVID-19.

This chain links TRBV11-2 with TRBJ2-2; weak D call: TRBD2 (5 bases). This CDR3 contains 14 residues. The germline V gene has CDR1 SGHAT and CDR2 FQNNGV. V lost 1 base and J 5 bases, leaving 8 bases between the germline ends. CDR3 DNA: TGTGCCAGCAGCTTAGTCCGGGGAACCGGGGAGCTGTTTTTT. Its protein product is CASSLVRGTGELFF.

The rearrangement links TRBV6-5 to TRBJ2-2; D is undetermined. Germline CDR1 and CDR2: MNHEY and SVGAGI. The V gene lost 7 bases and the J gene lost 4 bases, with 4 bases spanning the gap. The CDR3 runs to 11 residues. The CDR3 protein is CASISTGELFF. CDR3 nucleotides: TGTGCCAGCATCTCCACCGGGGAGCTGTTTTTT.

This clone was counted once. J is TRBJ1-3 and V is TRBV5-1; possible D gene TRBD1, 5 bases. Germline V gene lookup returns CDR1 SGHRS and CDR2 YFSETQ. V was clipped by 3 bases and J by 0 bases, with 16 bases between them. The CDR3 length is 17 residues. The DNA of the CDR3 is TGCGCCAGCAGCTCGGGGGGAGGACGTCCCTCTGGAAACACCATATATTTT. Its protein product is CASSSGGGRPSGNTIYF.

This chain connects TRBV2 to TRBJ2-6; no definite D call. Trimming shortened V by 3 bases and J by 2 bases, and 14 bases separated the two germline ends. Per the germline V gene, CDR1 is SNHLY and CDR2 is FYNNEI. The CDR3 is made up of 17 amino acids. CDR3 amino acids: CASSDGLKVAGANVLTF. CDR3 in DNA: TGTGCCAGCAGTGATGGGCTAAAGGTGGCTGGGGCCAACGTCCTGACTTTC.

This clone has a handful of counts. The chain carries TRBV12-2 and TRBJ1-2; the table's D call, TRBD1, was not checked against the DNA. TRBV12-2 is classified as a pseudogene. There are 14 residues in the CDR3. The CDR3: CASRRTDFNYGYTF. CDR3 bases: TGTGCAAGTCGCCGGACAGACTTTAACTATGGCTACACCTTC.